This is a list of T cell receptor beta chains from one sample in a study of T cell responses to AZD1222 COVID-19 vaccine. This table comes from immunoSEQ multiplex PCR, and its TCRdb copy is limited to in-frame clones, with some not included. The table lists roughly 130,000 clones, 88% of them singletons. The sequenced sample was peripheral blood, obtained on day 0 of AZD1222 vaccination. The receptors were sampled from an adult in good health. The CDR3 runs from the conserved cysteine through the conserved F or W. A D gene is named only where the DNA matches it firmly. Clone size appears in some rows only: once, few, many, or a class for an expanded clone.

j_call,v_call,clone_size,d_call,cdr3_nt,cdr3_aa
TRBJ2-1,TRBV12-5,.,.,TGTGCTAGTGCATCAGGGGGGCTAGCTATTAATGAGCAGTTCTTC,CASASGGLAINEQFF
TRBJ1-3,TRBV28,few,.,TGTGCCAGCAGTTTCTTTGGGGGATCTGGAAACACCATATATTTT,CASSFFGGSGNTIYF
TRBJ1-6,TRBV7-3,.,TRBD1,TGTGCCAGCAGTATGCAGGGACAGGGTCCCCTCCACTTT,CASSMQGQGPLHF
TRBJ2-5,TRBV11-3,.,.,TGTGCCAGCAGCCTACTCAGACACAGGGAAGTTAGGCAAGAGACCCAGTACTTC,CASSLLRHREVRQETQYF
TRBJ2-4,TRBV27,.,.,TGTGCCAGCAGTTCCCCCGCCAAAAACATTCAGTACTTC,CASSSPAKNIQYF
TRBJ1-4,TRBV19,.,.,TGTGCCAGTAGTCCCCCGGGACAAATCGAAAAACTGTTTTTT,CASSPPGQIEKLFF
TRBJ1-5,TRBV5-1,.,.,TGCGCCAGCAGCTCGAGAGGCAATCAGCCCCAGCATTTT,CASSSRGNQPQHF
TRBJ2-7,TRBV6-5,.,TRBD2,TGTGCCAGCCTCCGGGACTACGGGGAGCAGTACTTC,CASLRDYGEQYF
TRBJ1-2,TRBV6-6,.,TRBD1,TGTGCCAGCAGCCGGACAGGGGGATATGGCTACACCTTC,CASSRTGGYGYTF
TRBJ1-1,TRBV5-1,.,.,TGCGCCAGCAGCTTATCCCCAGGGATGGCTGAAGCTTTCTTT,CASSLSPGMAEAFF
TRBJ1-4,TRBV5-8,.,TRBD1,TGTGCCAGCAGCTTGGGACAGGGAACTAATGAAAAACTGTTTTTT,CASSLGQGTNEKLFF